The 29 T cell receptor beta chains in this list originate from one sample, sequenced in a study of blood T cell repertoires in COVID-19. Assay used: immunoSEQ multiplex PCR; TCRdb lists only in-frame clones, some missing. The sample consists of 130,000 to 150,000 clones, roughly 80% of them appearing once. The specimen sequenced was peripheral blood. The source is a human donor with acute or convalescent COVID-19. The donor label of this sample is uncertain.

This clone was detected only once. The chain employs TRBV29-1 and TRBJ2-1; 11 nucleotides align to TRBD1. The CDR3 is 11 amino acids. Germline V CDR1 and CDR2: SQVTM, ANQGSEA. Trimming took 5 bases from V and 13 from J; bases not matched to a gene: 4. The DNA of the CDR3 is TGCAGCGTTCTGGACAGGGGGCCCCAGTTCTTC. This encodes CSVLDRGPQFF.

The chain links TRBV5-1 to TRBJ2-6, with D perhaps TRBD1 (5 bases). Germline V gene sequence: CDR1 SGHRS, CDR2 YFSETQ. The CDR3 spans 15 residues. Trimming left V 3 bases short and J 0 bases short, with 7 bases between. CDR3 DNA sequence: TGCGCCAGCAGCTCCGACAGCTCTGGGGCCAACGTCCTGACTTTC. Its protein is CASSSDSSGANVLTF.

This clone was seen once. V and J are TRBV29-1 and TRBJ1-1, with D maybe TRBD1 (6 bases). The CDR3 length is 12 residues. The germline V and J ends were trimmed by 6 bases and 10 bases, with 18 bases remaining between them. The germline CDR1 and CDR2 sequences are SQVTM and ANQGSEA. CDR3 DNA sequence: TGCAGCGTCAAAAACAGGGACCGGTCAGCTTTCTTT. Residues: CSVKNRDRSAFF.

This clone was counted a single time. This chain uses TRBV7-3 with TRBJ1-2; TRBD1 matches 8 bases. The V and J ends lost 5 bases and 8 bases, in that order; junction bases with no gene match: 10. The V gene's germline CDR1 is SGHTA and CDR2 FQGTGA. This CDR3 has 14 amino acids. The CDR3 DNA is TGTGCCAGCAGCGCCCGGGACAGGAACGACGGCTACACCTTC. This encodes CASSARDRNDGYTF.

This chain uses TRBV12-3 or TRBV12-4 with TRBJ1-1; the D gene is possibly TRBD1 (5 bases). The CDR3 contains 13 residues. Trimming took 8 bases from V and 5 from J, leaving 15 bases between them. The CDR3 nucleotides read TGTGCCAGCCGCCCACCGGGGGGGACTGAAGCTTTCTTT. This encodes CASRPPGGTEAFF.

The chain carries TRBV5-1 and TRBJ1-2; TRBD1 matches at 8 bases. With V trimmed by 0 bases and J by 3 bases, 4 bases remained unmatched. Per germline, CDR1 SGHRS and CDR2 YFSETQ. This CDR3 spans 15 amino acids. DNA of the CDR3: TGCGCCAGCAGCTTGGAAGCAGGGGGCCACTATGGCTACACCTTC. Amino acids: CASSLEAGGHYGYTF.

The chain is built from TRBV12-3 or TRBV12-4 and TRBJ2-1; 8 nucleotides align to TRBD1. The CDR3 runs to 13 residues. J was trimmed by 6 bases and V by 6 bases; bases with no gene match: 4. The CDR3 sequence is CASRGTGPNEQFF. DNA for the CDR3: TGTGCCAGCAGGGGGACAGGCCCCAATGAGCAGTTCTTC.

The chain recombines TRBV9 with TRBJ1-4; tentative D call: TRBD1 (6 bases). V dropped 0 bases and J dropped 8 bases, with 11 bases sitting between them. CDR3 length equals 14 residues. The germline V gene encodes CDR1 SGDLS and CDR2 YYNGEE. CDR3 residues: CASSVEWTAEKLFF. The DNA for the CDR3 is TGTGCCAGCAGCGTAGAGTGGACAGCCGAAAAACTGTTTTTT.

The chain joins TRBV6-5 to TRBJ2-6, with 7 bases aligning to TRBD1. The CDR3 spans 16 residues. CDR1 and CDR2 from the germline V gene are MNHEY and SVGAGI. The V gene end was trimmed by 1 base and the J gene end by 2 bases; junction bases not matched to a gene: 2. The CDR3 reads CASSYFDRAGANVLTF. As DNA, the CDR3 is TGTGCCAGCAGTTACTTCGACAGGGCTGGGGCCAACGTCCTGACTTTC.

The chain uses TRBV5-1 and TRBJ1-4, with D possibly being TRBD1 (6 bases). V dropped 7 bases and J dropped 0 bases, with 13 bases sitting between them. Germline V gene lookup returns CDR1 SGHRS and CDR2 YFSETQ. This CDR3 has 15 amino acids. CDR3 nucleotide sequence: TGCGCCAGCGGCCTACAGGGTTCAACTAATGAAAAACTGTTTTTT. This translates into CASGLQGSTNEKLFF.

The chain carries TRBV13 and TRBJ1-3, with unresolved D. CDR3 length: 14 amino acids. The germline gives CDR1 PRHDT, CDR2 FYEKMQ (reference sequence). Trimming stripped 4 bases from V and 0 bases from J, with 7 bases between. As DNA, the CDR3 is TGTGCCAGCAGCTCCCGGGACTCTGGAAACACCATATATTTT. Its protein product is CASSSRDSGNTIYF.

This clone turned up a few times. The chain joins TRBV6-6 to TRBJ1-5; D perhaps matches TRBD1 (5 bases). The V and J ends lost 2 bases and 2 bases respectively, with 7 bases between them. The CDR3 extends over 14 amino acids. Germline lookup yields CDR1 MNHNY and CDR2 SVGAGI (reference sequence). CDR3 amino acids: CASSYSRGNQPQHF. The CDR3 nucleotides are TGTGCCAGCAGTTACAGCAGGGGCAATCAGCCCCAGCATTTT.

The J gene is TRBJ2-7, the V gene TRBV11-2; D perhaps matches TRBD1 (6 bases). The germline V gene encodes CDR1 SGHAT and CDR2 FQNNGV. This CDR3 has 13 residues. Deletions cut 5 bases from V and 4 bases from J, with 12 bases between. The CDR3 coding sequence is TGTGCCAGCAGCAAGGCAGGGGCATACGAGCAGTACTTC. Translating it yields CASSKAGAYEQYF.

This clone appeared many times. This chain joins TRBV7-9 and TRBJ1-5; no clear D. The CDR3 runs 14 residues. Germline V lookup: CDR1 SEHNR, CDR2 FQNEAQ (reference sequence). The germline V and J ends were trimmed by 5 bases and 7 bases, with 15 bases remaining between them. The CDR3 reads CASSGWGEEQPQHF. For the CDR3, the DNA is TGTGCCAGCAGCGGGTGGGGAGAAGAGCAGCCCCAGCATTTT.

This chain links TRBV6-2 or TRBV6-3 with TRBJ1-1, with a weak D call TRBD1 (5 bases). Germline-derived CDR1 and CDR2 are MNHEY and SVGEGT. This CDR3 has 12 amino acids. Trimming shortened V by 5 bases and J by 5 bases, and 9 bases separated the two germline ends. The CDR3 sequence is CASSPQGTEAFF. The CDR3, as DNA: TGTGCCAGCAGTCCCCAGGGAACTGAAGCTTTCTTT.

This clone was found a few times. The chain is built from TRBV10-1 and TRBJ2-7; 7 bases fit TRBD1. V gave up 2 bases and J gave up 6 bases; unmatched junction bases: 7. The CDR3 runs to 14 residues. Looked up from germline, CDR1 is WNHNN and CDR2 is SYGVQD (reference sequence). The CDR3: CASSEAGGSGEQYF. CDR3 DNA sequence: TGCGCCAGCAGTGAGGCAGGGGGATCCGGCGAGCAGTACTTC.

The chain is built from TRBV7-9 and TRBJ1-1; TRBD1 agrees at 8 bases. This CDR3 comprises 15 residues. The junction had 4 bases not matched to a gene; V was cut back by 4 bases and J by 0 bases. Per germline, CDR1 SEHNR and CDR2 FQNEAQ (reference sequence). The chain's CDR3 is CASSSQGVLNTEAFF. In DNA, the CDR3 is TGTGCCAGCAGCTCACAGGGGGTGCTGAACACTGAAGCTTTCTTT. Using reference TRBV7-9 and TRBJ1-1 for the parts outside the CDR3, the full variable domain is DTGVSQNPRHKITKRGQNVTFRCDPISEHNRLYWYRQTLGQGPEFLTYFQNEAQLEKSRLLSDRFSAERPKGSFSTLEIQRTEQGDSAMYLCASSSQGVLNTEAFFGQGTRLTVV.

This clone showed up just a few times. The gene calls are TRBV7-2 and TRBJ1-2; D might be TRBD1 (5 bases). The CDR3 is made up of 13 amino acids. Deletions cut 5 bases from V and 6 bases from J, with 13 bases between. Germline CDR1 SGHTA, CDR2 FQGNSA. CDR3 coding DNA: TGTGCCAGCAGCCCGACAGTGGACAATGGCTACACCTTC. It yields the protein CASSPTVDNGYTF.

The chain joins TRBV2 to TRBJ1-4; 7 nucleotides agree with TRBD1. The J segment lost 8 bases and the V segment lost 6 bases, leaving 9 bases of the junction unmatched. The length of the CDR3 is 14 residues. The germline V gene encodes CDR1 SNHLY and CDR2 FYNNEI. CDR3 sequence: CASSRQGLREKLFF. CDR3 in DNA: TGTGCCAGCAGCAGACAGGGATTAAGAGAAAAACTGTTTTTT.

V is TRBV3-1 (or the pseudogene TRBV3-2) and J is TRBJ2-1; 8 bases line up with TRBD1. CDR3 size: 15 residues. V gave up 5 bases and J gave up 2 bases; unmatched junction bases: 5. From germline, CDR1 is LGHDT and CDR2 YNNKEL (reference sequence). In DNA, the CDR3 is TGTGCCAGCAGCTTCCGGGACAGGCCCTACAATGAGCAGTTCTTC. It yields the protein CASSFRDRPYNEQFF.

The chain is built from TRBV30 and TRBJ2-6; D is perhaps TRBD2 (5 bases). From germline, CDR1 is GTSNPN and CDR2 SVGIG (reference sequence). The CDR3 contains 15 residues. Trimming shortened V by 1 base and J by 0 bases, and 7 bases separated the two germline ends. The CDR3 bases are TGTGCCTGGAGTGAAGGGAGCTCTGGGGCCAACGTCCTGACTTTC. Protein product: CAWSEGSSGANVLTF.

There are a few counts of this clone. The rearrangement uses TRBV7-9 and TRBJ1-1; D is unclear. V lost 4 bases to trimming and J lost 0 bases, with 12 bases between them. The CDR3 sequence is 15 residues long. CDR1 SEHNR and CDR2 FQNEAQ come from the germline V gene (reference sequence). In DNA form, the CDR3 reads TGTGCCAGCAGCTCGGGAGTTACTATGAACACTGAAGCTTTCTTT. Residues: CASSSGVTMNTEAFF.

V gene TRBV10-3 combines with J gene TRBJ2-1; D remains unclear. Germline CDR1 and CDR2: ENHRY and SYGVKD. The CDR3 consists of 14 residues. V lost 2 bases and J lost 2, with 7 bases in between. The CDR3: CAISEPSPYNEQFF. CDR3 coding DNA: TGTGCCATCAGTGAGCCCAGTCCCTACAATGAGCAGTTCTTC.

This rearrangement joins TRBV11-1 to TRBJ2-6, with TRBD1 identical over 7 bases. Germline loops: CDR1 SGHAT, CDR2 FQDESV (reference sequence). V was pared by 2 bases and J by 4 bases, with 5 bases of the junction left unmatched. This CDR3 spans 16 amino acids. CDR3 region: CASSLSQGKGANVLTF. The DNA of the CDR3 is TGTGCCAGCAGCTTATCACAGGGGAAAGGGGCCAACGTCCTGACTTTC.

The chain has TRBV13 and TRBJ1-4, with D tentatively TRBD1 (5 bases). Germline CDR1 reads PRHDT; CDR2 reads FYEKMQ (reference sequence). V was clipped by 2 bases and J by 8 bases, with 9 bases between them. The CDR3 sequence is 13 residues long. In nucleotides, the CDR3 is TGTGCCAGCAGCTTACGTGGGGGGGAAAAACTGTTTTTT. It encodes CASSLRGGEKLFF.

This clone was picked up one time. The V and J genes are TRBV4-2 and TRBJ1-6; 9 positions match TRBD1. The CDR3 sequence is 17 residues long. Germline trimming cut 3 bases from V and 1 base from J; bases unmatched to any gene: 4. Germline CDR1 is LGHNA and CDR2 is YNFKEQ. Written as DNA, the CDR3 is TGTGCCAGCAGCCATCCGACAGGGGGGTCCTATAATTCACCCCTCCACTTT. Its translation is CASSHPTGGSYNSPLHF.

The chain carries TRBV10-3 and TRBJ2-7; D may be TRBD1 (5 bases). V lost 3 bases, J lost 1 base, and 10 bases lay in between. Germline CDR1 reads ENHRY; CDR2 reads SYGVKD. The CDR3 sequence is 14 residues long. The CDR3 sequence: CAISDRAHSYEQYV. The CDR3 nucleotides read TGTGCCATCAGTGACAGGGCCCATTCCTACGAGCAGTACGTC.

The V gene is TRBV5-4, the J gene TRBJ1-2; D ambiguous. V shed 4 bases and J shed 8 bases, with 18 bases lying between them. Germline V gives CDR1 SGHNT, CDR2 YYREEE (reference sequence). The CDR3 is made up of 14 amino acids. CDR3 sequence (DNA): TGTGCCAGCAGCGGATCGGGTGTTCATGGGGGCTACACCTTC. It codes for CASSGSGVHGGYTF.

In nucleotides, the CDR3 is TGTGCCAGCAGTTTTCTCCCCGCGGATACGCAGTATTTT. It specifies CASSFLPADTQYF. The chain uses TRBV27 and TRBJ2-3, with D hard to call. V lost 3 bases and J 6 bases, leaving 10 bases between the germline ends. The CDR3 runs to 13 residues. Germline CDR1 reads MNHEY; CDR2 reads SMNVEV (reference sequence).